The 20 T cell receptor beta chains below were found in one sample sequenced in a study of blood T cell repertoires in COVID-19 (dated by TCRdb to between 2020 and 2021). Libraries were made using the immunoSEQ multiplex PCR assay. In its TCRdb copy, this immuneACCESS table keeps in-frame sequences only and misses some clones. Where compared with another copy, unresolved V genes explain less than half of these, and the others have no known cause. For this sample the table gives more than 200,000 clones, of which about 84% were detected only once. The ten largest account for 1.8% of the sample. Sequenced sample: PBMCs or T cells enriched from blood (not recorded which). Every receptor here comes from a man in his 60s who had recovered from COVID-19.

This chain uses TRBV19 with TRBJ1-5; no clear D. CDR1 and CDR2 from the germline V gene are LNHDA and SQIVND (reference sequence). This CDR3 comprises 13 residues. Between the trimmed V and J ends, which lost 7 bases and 4 bases, there was a span of 11 bases. In DNA, the CDR3 is TGTGCCAGTAAAATCACAGATAATCAGCCCCAGCATTTT. Translating gives CASKITDNQPQHF.

This chain connects TRBV30 to TRBJ2-5; 8 bases are shared with TRBD1. This CDR3 contains 15 residues. Germline CDR1 is GTSNPN and CDR2 is SVGIG (reference sequence). The V and J ends lost 4 bases and 4 bases, in that order; junction bases with no gene match: 11. The chain's CDR3 is CAWNRDRRNGETQYF. CDR3 bases: TGTGCCTGGAACCGGGACAGGCGGAACGGAGAGACCCAGTACTTC.

This sequence joins TRBV7-2 and TRBJ2-2, with D possibly being TRBD1 (5 bases). V was pared by 5 bases and J by 5 bases, with 9 bases between. Germline V CDR1 and CDR2: SGHTA, FQGNSA. The CDR3 runs 13 residues. The chain's CDR3 is CASSQGRTGELFF. The CDR3 DNA is TGTGCCAGCAGCCAGGGCCGTACCGGGGAGCTGTTTTTT.

The chain joins TRBV18 to TRBJ2-1; 9 bases map to TRBD1. Trimming at V came to 5 bases and at J to 7 bases, leaving 3 bases not matched to a gene. The CDR3 has 13 amino acids. The germline V gene has CDR1 KGHSH and CDR2 LQKENI. This CDR3 is CASSSGQGNEQFF. Here the CDR3 DNA reads TGTGCCAGCTCATCAGGACAGGGGAATGAGCAGTTCTTC. The full variable domain, with the rest looked up from reference TRBV18 and TRBJ2-1, is NAGVMQNPRHLVRRRGQEARLRCSPMKGHSHVYWYRQLPEEGLKFMVYLQKENIIDESGMPKERFSAEFPKEGPSILRIQQVVRGDSAAYFCASSSGQGNEQFFGPGTRLTVL.

The rearrangement uses TRBV15 and TRBJ2-3; weak D call: TRBD1 (6 bases). CDR1 is LNHNV and CDR2 is YYDKDF in the germline V gene (reference sequence). The CDR3 is made up of 14 amino acids. Trimming removed 5 bases at V and 0 bases at J, with 9 bases between. CDR3 sequence reads: CATSPGQSTDTQYF. CDR3 DNA sequence: TGTGCCACCAGCCCTGGACAGAGCACAGATACGCAGTATTTT.

This chain connects TRBV24-1 to TRBJ2-7; D perhaps matches TRBD1 (5 bases). This CDR3 spans 13 amino acids. Germline V gene lookup returns CDR1 KGHDR and CDR2 SFDVKD. V was pared by 3 bases and J by 4 bases, with 9 bases between. The CDR3 DNA reads as TGTGCCACCAGTGATGCCGACAGATACGAGCAGTACTTC. As protein: CATSDADRYEQYF.

V usage is TRBV18 and J usage is TRBJ2-4; unclear D gene. Germline lookup yields CDR1 KGHSH and CDR2 LQKENI. The CDR3 spans 16 residues. Trimming removed 3 bases at V and 2 bases at J, with 14 bases between. DNA for the CDR3: TGTGCCAGCTCACCGTATGGAGATTGGCCCAAAAACATTCAGTACTTC. It codes for CASSPYGDWPKNIQYF. Complete variable domain (other parts from reference TRBV18 and TRBJ2-4): NAGVMQNPRHLVRRRGQEARLRCSPMKGHSHVYWYRQLPEEGLKFMVYLQKENIIDESGMPKERFSAEFPKEGPSILRIQQVVRGDSAAYFCASSPYGDWPKNIQYFGAGTRLSVL.

The chain combines TRBV6-1 with TRBJ2-2, with D uncertain. V was cut by 1 base and J by 5 bases, with 8 bases left in between. CDR3 length equals 14 residues. The V gene's germline CDR1 is MNHNS and CDR2 SASEGT. CDR3 amino acids: CASSEEHWTGELFF. The CDR3 DNA is TGTGCCAGCAGTGAAGAACATTGGACCGGGGAGCTGTTTTTT.

The V call is TRBV6-2 or TRBV6-3, the J call TRBJ2-3; 9 bases align to TRBD2. Germline V lookup: CDR1 MNHEY, CDR2 SVGEGT. V shed 4 bases and J 0 bases; nucleotides not matched to a gene: 8. The CDR3 has 17 amino acids. This chain's CDR3 is CASSWGGLAASTDTQYF. The CDR3 DNA reads as TGTGCCAGCAGTTGGGGGGGACTAGCTGCTAGCACAGATACGCAGTATTTT.

In this sample, this clone turned up a few times. V is TRBV27 and J is TRBJ1-3; D might be TRBD1 (5 bases). The length of the CDR3 is 15 residues. The germline V and J ends were trimmed by 7 bases and 0 bases, with 13 bases remaining between them. CDR1 and CDR2 (germline): MNHEY, SMNVEV (reference sequence). The CDR3 nucleotides are TGTGCCAGCAAAAAAACAGGTGACTCTGGAAACACCATATATTTT. This translates into CASKKTGDSGNTIYF.

V usage is TRBV30 and J usage is TRBJ2-1; D uncertain. CDR1 GTSNPN and CDR2 SVGIG come from the germline V gene (reference sequence). CDR3 length equals 17 residues. Trimming left V 0 bases short and J 0 bases short, with 15 bases between. The CDR3 spells CAWSVQIILSSYNEQFF. For the CDR3, the DNA is TGTGCCTGGAGTGTACAGATCATACTGAGCTCCTACAATGAGCAGTTCTTC.

The chain is built from TRBV5-1 and TRBJ1-1, with 11 bases matching TRBD1. Germline lookup yields CDR1 SGHRS and CDR2 YFSETQ. This CDR3 is 13 amino acids long. V gave up 4 bases and J gave up 11 bases; unmatched junction bases: 7. CDR3 bases: TGCGCCAGCAGCCCGGGACAGGGGGTGCAGGCTTTCTTT. This gives the protein CASSPGQGVQAFF.

The chain has TRBV11-2 and TRBJ1-4, with D unresolved. V lost 5 bases, J lost 5 bases, and 18 bases lay in between. This CDR3 has 16 amino acids. From germline, CDR1 is SGHAT and CDR2 FQNNGV. CDR3 nucleotides: TGTGCCAGCAGCCTCGCTCTAGGATTACCCAATGAAAAACTGTTTTTT. It codes for CASSLALGLPNEKLFF.

CDR3 sequence: CASSVGRGGRTDTQYF. The CDR3 nucleotides read TGTGCCAGCAGCGTAGGTCGGGGGGGTAGGACAGATACGCAGTATTTT. This chain links TRBV9 with TRBJ2-3, with TRBD2 matching over 8 bases. Looked up from germline, CDR1 is SGDLS and CDR2 is YYNGEE. The CDR3 runs 16 residues. V shed 0 bases, J shed 3 bases, and the junction held 6 bases outside the gene matches. The whole variable domain, remainder taken from reference TRBV9 and TRBJ2-3, is DSGVTQTPKHLITATGQRVTLRCSPRSGDLSVYWYQQSLDQGLQFLIQYYNGEERAKGNILERFSAQQFPDLHSELNLSSLELGDSALYFCASSVGRGGRTDTQYFGPGTRLTVL.

The chain recombines TRBV27 with TRBJ2-1; TRBD2 aligns across 7 bases. The V gene's germline CDR1 is MNHEY and CDR2 SMNVEV (reference sequence). CDR3 length: 14 residues. V lost 8 bases, J lost 6 bases, and 10 bases stayed unmatched. As DNA, the CDR3 is TGTGCCAGCTCCAGACTAGCTCCCCCCAATGAGCAGTTCTTC. It codes for CASSRLAPPNEQFF.

This chain joins TRBV15 and TRBJ1-1, with 7 bases aligning to TRBD1. The CDR3 totals 14 residues. Germline V lookup: CDR1 LNHNV, CDR2 YYDKDF (reference sequence). V was pared by 4 bases and J by 11 bases, with 13 bases of the junction left unmatched. Here the CDR3 DNA reads TGTGCCACCAGCACGTGGACAGGAGCGTTTGAGGCTTTCTTT. Protein product: CATSTWTGAFEAFF.

The CDR3 DNA sequence: TGCGCCAGCAGCCAACAGAGATACAGTGTCCCTGGTTCACCCCTCCACTTT. This codes for CASSQQRYSVPGSPLHF. The chain recombines TRBV4-3 with TRBJ1-6; D gene ambiguous. Germline CDR1 LGHNA, CDR2 YSLEER. The V end lost 2 bases, the J end lost 9 bases, and 20 bases lay between the germline ends. The CDR3 length is 17 residues.

This clone has just one count. The junction departs from germline at one end; a sequencing error may be responsible. The chain carries TRBV2 and TRBJ1-4, with 9 nucleotides matching TRBD1. This CDR3 contains 16 residues. The germline gives CDR1 SNHLY, CDR2 FYNNEI. This CDR3 is CASREAFTGGSEKLFF. The CDR3 DNA reads TGTGCCAGCAGGGAAGCCTTCACAGGGGGCTCTGAAAAACTGTTTTTT. Full variable domain (missing parts from reference TRBV2 and TRBJ1-4): EPEVTQTPSHQVTQMGQEVILRCVPISNHLYFYWYRQILGQKVEFLVSFYNNEISEKSEIFDDQFSVERPDGSNFTLKIRSTKLEDSAMYFCASREAFTGGSEKLFFGSGTQLSVL.

J is TRBJ1-4 and V is TRBV3-1 (or the pseudogene TRBV3-2); TRBD1 agrees at 8 bases. The CDR3 runs to 13 residues. V shed 5 bases, J shed 8 bases, and the junction held 4 bases outside the gene matches. Per the germline V gene, CDR1 is LGHDT and CDR2 is YNNKEL (reference sequence). The CDR3 DNA reads as TGTGCCAGCAGCGGACAGGGTGGCGAAAAACTGTTTTTT. Translation: CASSGQGGEKLFF.

The gene calls are TRBV10-3 and TRBJ2-7; 11 nucleotides align to TRBD2. The CDR3 length is 14 residues. The germline gives CDR1 ENHRY, CDR2 SYGVKD. V lost 8 bases and J lost 3; bases outside the gene matches: 6. The CDR3 DNA is TGTGCCATCTCGACTAGCGGGGCAGACTACGAGCAGTACTTC. Its protein product is CAISTSGADYEQYF.